This T cell receptor beta chain was obtained from a study of cytomegalovirus exposure and HLA in healthy donors. Sequenced by immunoSEQ multiplex PCR; TCRdb stores in-frame clones only, minus some. Of some 170,000 clones in the sample, about nine tenths were seen once. Sequenced sample: PBMCs. The origin of this receptor is a man in his late teens or twenties in good health and CMV-seropositive.

The CDR3 spells CASSSPASEAFF. As DNA, the CDR3 is TGTGCCAGCAGCTCCCCCGCGAGTGAAGCTTTCTTT. The chain is built from TRBV7-2 and TRBJ1-1, with D uncertain. Deletions cut 4 bases from V and 7 bases from J, with 10 bases between. Looked up from germline, CDR1 is SGHTA and CDR2 is FQGNSA. The CDR3 length is 12 residues.